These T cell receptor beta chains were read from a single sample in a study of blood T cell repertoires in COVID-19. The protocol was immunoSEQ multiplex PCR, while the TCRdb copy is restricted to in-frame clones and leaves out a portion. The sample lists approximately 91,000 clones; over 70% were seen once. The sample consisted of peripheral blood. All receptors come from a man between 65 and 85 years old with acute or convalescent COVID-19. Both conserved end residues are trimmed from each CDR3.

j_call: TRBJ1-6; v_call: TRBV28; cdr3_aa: ASSSGAPSRPLH
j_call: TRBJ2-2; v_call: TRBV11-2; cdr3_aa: ARSHLAYHTGELF
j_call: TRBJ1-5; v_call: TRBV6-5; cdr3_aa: ASSSQGALGQPQH
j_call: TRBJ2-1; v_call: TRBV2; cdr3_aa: ASSADSSYNEQF
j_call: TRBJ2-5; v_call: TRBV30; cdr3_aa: AWSPGFSGQETQY
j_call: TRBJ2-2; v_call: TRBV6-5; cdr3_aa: ASWTGGMNTGELF
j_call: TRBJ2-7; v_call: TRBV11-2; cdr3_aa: ASRSVRTAHYEQY
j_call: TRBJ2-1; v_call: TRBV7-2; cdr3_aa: ASSIFQGAYEQF
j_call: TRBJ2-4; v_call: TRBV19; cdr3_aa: ASRFALGLDENIQY
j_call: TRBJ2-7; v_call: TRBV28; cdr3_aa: ASRTTSGSREQY
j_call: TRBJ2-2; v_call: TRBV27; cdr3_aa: ASSLARVTGELF
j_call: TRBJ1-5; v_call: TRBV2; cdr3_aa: ASGQGGVSQPQH
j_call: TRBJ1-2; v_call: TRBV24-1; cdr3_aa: ATSPGWLTENYGYT
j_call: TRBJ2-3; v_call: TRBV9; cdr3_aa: ASSLSGQGGTDTQY
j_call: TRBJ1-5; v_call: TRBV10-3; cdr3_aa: AISEGTGLRQNQPQH
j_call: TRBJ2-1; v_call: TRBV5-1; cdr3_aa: ASSSTTGISMNEQF
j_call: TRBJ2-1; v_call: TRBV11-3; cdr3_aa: ASSLVGSEYNEQF
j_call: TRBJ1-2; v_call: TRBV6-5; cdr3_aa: ASRPRDRGTYGYT
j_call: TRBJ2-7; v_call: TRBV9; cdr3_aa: ASSFDREYEQY
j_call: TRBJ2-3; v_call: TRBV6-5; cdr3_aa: ASIEGLASDTQY
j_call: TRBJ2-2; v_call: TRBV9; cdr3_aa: ASSVEGGTNTGELF
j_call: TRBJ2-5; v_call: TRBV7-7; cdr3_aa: ASSRTGFEGQETQY
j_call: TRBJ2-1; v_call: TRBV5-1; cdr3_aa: ASSFRAGGPRNEQF
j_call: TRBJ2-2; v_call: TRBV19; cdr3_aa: ASTVYTGELF
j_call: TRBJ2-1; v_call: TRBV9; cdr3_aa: ASSPRGGGSSYNEQF
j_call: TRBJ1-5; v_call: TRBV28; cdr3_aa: ASSFTTTASNQPQH
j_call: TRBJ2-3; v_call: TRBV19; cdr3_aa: ASSMIWGGADTQY
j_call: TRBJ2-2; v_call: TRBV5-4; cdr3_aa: ASSLGSGGSSGELF
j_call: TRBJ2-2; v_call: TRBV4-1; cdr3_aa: ASSRIQGARDTGELF
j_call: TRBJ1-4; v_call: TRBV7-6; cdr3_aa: ASSQGGGGKEKLF
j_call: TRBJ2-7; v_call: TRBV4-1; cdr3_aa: ASSQDPSGSFYEQY
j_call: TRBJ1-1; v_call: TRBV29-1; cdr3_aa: TGQQSTGNTEAF
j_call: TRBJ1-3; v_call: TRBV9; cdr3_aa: ASSVGGDRGRGNTIY
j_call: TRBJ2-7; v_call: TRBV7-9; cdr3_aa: ASSSRTGTSGSYEQY
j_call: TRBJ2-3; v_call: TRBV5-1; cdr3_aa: ASSTGTSTDTQY
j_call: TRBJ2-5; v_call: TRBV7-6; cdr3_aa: ASSRTGNEGETQY
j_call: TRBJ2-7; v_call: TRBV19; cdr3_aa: ASSGYGRQGSYEQY
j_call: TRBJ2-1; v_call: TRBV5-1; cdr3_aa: ASSLGFYVNEQF
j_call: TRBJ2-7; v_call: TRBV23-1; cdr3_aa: ASNPGQGAYEQY
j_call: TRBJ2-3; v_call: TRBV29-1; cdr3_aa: SVAPVSSTDTQY
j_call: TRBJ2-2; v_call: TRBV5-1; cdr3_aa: ASSPDRGTGELF
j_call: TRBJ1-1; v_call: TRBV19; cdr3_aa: ASSGGGLGTEAF
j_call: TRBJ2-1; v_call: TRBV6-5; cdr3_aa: ASSLTSDEQF
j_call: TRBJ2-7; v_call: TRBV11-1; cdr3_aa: ASSLGHPGEQY